The 13 T cell receptor beta chains given below trace back to one sample, sequenced in a study of glioma-infiltrating T cells. The iRepertoire nested amplicon-rescue multiplex PCR amplified TCR alpha and beta CDR3s from RNA. One entry per CDR3 protein, called by TCRdb with MiXCR from the multiplex PCR reads. The table has roughly 200,000 distinct CDR3 sequences, roughly 32% seen once; the top ten hold just over 20%. Material for sequencing was glioma tissue, nonneoplastic brain tissue, or PBMCs (not recorded which). These receptors all stem from a human donor with low-grade glioma or glioblastoma, undergoing nonglioma brain surgery, or in good health (not recorded which).

This clonotype was found many times. The CDR3, as DNA: TGTGCCAGCAGTTATGCCGGGACGGAATACTTC. This gives the protein CASSYAGTEYF. V gene TRBV6-2 or TRBV6-3 combines with J gene TRBJ2-7; D may be TRBD1 or TRBD2 (5 bases each). The CDR3 has 11 amino acids. Germline V lookup: CDR1 MNHEY, CDR2 SVGEGT. V was cut by 3 bases and J by 13 bases, with 13 bases left in between.

Points on this clonotype: With a much larger clone just one base away, this may be a read error. The rearrangement links TRBV4-1 to TRBJ2-7, with 13 bases aligning to TRBD2. Germline CDR1 reads MGHRA; CDR2 reads YSYEKL. The CDR3 contains 15 residues. This CDR3 is CASSQEGTSGNEQCF. CDR3 DNA: TGCGCCAGCAGCCAAGAAGGGACTAGCGGGAACGAGCAGTGCTTC.

A single count supports this clonotype. V is TRBV27 and J is TRBJ2-7, with D uncertain. Germline loops: CDR1 MNHEY, CDR2 SMNVEV (reference sequence). Trimming pared 9 bases from V and 7 bases from J, leaving 22 bases between. The CDR3 consists of 14 residues. DNA of the CDR3: TGTGCCAGAAGCCAAAACAGTCAGAGCCAAGAGCAGTACTTC. It encodes CARSQNSQSQEQYF.

In the case of this clonotype: Being one base from a much bigger clone, this may be a read error. The V call is TRBV2, the J call TRBJ1-1, with 12 nucleotides matching TRBD1. The CDR3 sequence is 15 residues long. Per the germline V gene, CDR1 is SNHLY and CDR2 is FYNNEI. Unmatched junction bases numbered 6, after V lost 5 bases and J lost 5 bases. CDR3 loop: CASSRDRGRETEAFF. The CDR3 DNA sequence: TGTGCCAGCAGTAGGGACAGGGGGCGCGAAACTGAAGCTTTCTTT.

This chain connects TRBV12-3 or TRBV12-4 to TRBJ1-5; D is unclear. CDR3 length: 14 residues. Deletions cut 4 bases from V and 4 bases from J, with 11 bases between. The CDR3 sequence: CASSSGAGNQPQHF. CDR3 coding DNA: TGTGCCAGCAGTTCTGGTGCTGGTAATCAGCCCCAGCATTTT.

About this clonotype: This may arise from a read error, as a much more abundant clone is one base away. The chain combines TRBV9 with TRBJ1-6; D perhaps matches TRBD1 (5 bases). Germline assignment: CDR1 SGDLS and CDR2 YYNGEE. There are 15 residues in the CDR3. The CDR3 sequence: CVSSVQARVNSPLHF. The CDR3, as DNA: TGTGTCAGCAGCGTACAGGCACGAGTTAATTCACCCCTCCACTTT. Full variable domain (rest looked up from reference TRBV9 and TRBJ1-6): DSGVTQTPKHLITATGQRVTLRCSPRSGDLSVYWYQQSLDQGLQFLIQYYNGEERAKGNILERFSAQQFPDLHSELNLSSLELGDSALYFCVSSVQARVNSPLHFGNGTRLTVT.

The rearrangement links TRBV27 to TRBJ2-7; 11 positions match TRBD2. This CDR3 is 18 amino acids long. Trimming cost V 2 bases and J 2 bases; bases outside gene matches: 11. The germline CDR1 and CDR2 sequences are MNHEY and SMNVEV (reference sequence). In DNA, the CDR3 is TGTGCCAGCAGTTTAGCCGGGGGAGGGACTAGCGGCCCCTACGAGCAGTACTTC. Translated, it gives CASSLAGGGTSGPYEQYF.

In its sample, this clonotype was seen many times. The chain joins TRBV4-1 to TRBJ2-5, with 7 bases that match TRBD1. J was trimmed by 0 bases and V by 0 bases; bases with no gene match: 7. Per the germline V gene, CDR1 is MGHRA and CDR2 is YSYEKL. CDR3 length equals 17 residues. This chain's CDR3 is CASSQDPPTGYQETQYF. The CDR3 DNA reads TGCGCCAGCAGCCAAGATCCCCCGACAGGGTACCAAGAGACCCAGTACTTC.

The chain is built from TRBV2 and TRBJ2-7; D gene uncertain. CDR3 size: 15 residues. Germline CDR1 and CDR2: SNHLY and FYNNEI. The germline V and J ends were trimmed by 1 base and 5 bases, with 15 bases remaining between them. The DNA of the CDR3 is TGTGCCAGCAGTGAAGAGCCTAGTCAGTTTAACGAGCAGTACTTC. Protein product: CASSEEPSQFNEQYF. Using reference TRBV2 and TRBJ2-7 for the parts outside the CDR3, the full variable domain is EPEVTQTPSHQVTQMGQEVILRCVPISNHLYFYWYRQILGQKVEFLVSFYNNEISEKSEIFDDQFSVERPDGSNFTLKIRSTKLEDSAMYFCASSEEPSQFNEQYFGPGTRLTVT.

CDR3: CASSIPGQGSEQYF. The DNA of the CDR3 is TGTGCCAGCAGTATCCCGGGACAGGGGTCCGAGCAGTACTTC. The chain uses TRBV25-1 and TRBJ2-7, with 10 bases lining up with TRBD1. With V trimmed by 5 bases and J by 6 bases, 7 bases remained unmatched. This CDR3 is built from 14 residues. The V gene's germline CDR1 is MGHDK and CDR2 SYGVNS.

Regarding this clonotype: Given a much more abundant clone one base away, this may be a read error. This sequence joins TRBV7-2 and TRBJ2-1, with 9 bases lining up with TRBD2. With 5 bases clipped from V and 6 bases from J, the junction kept 5 bases outside the gene matches. The CDR3 length is 14 residues. Germline lookup yields CDR1 SGHTA and CDR2 FQGNSA. CDR3 sequence (DNA): TGTGCCAGCAGCCGGACTAGCGAGAGCAATGAGCAGTTCTTC. Protein product: CASSRTSESNEQFF.

This clonotype was detected many times. The chain has TRBV5-1 and TRBJ1-6; D possibly corresponds to TRBD1 (5 bases). The CDR3 runs 14 residues. Germline assignment: CDR1 SGHRS and CDR2 YFSETQ. Trimming shortened V by 4 bases and J by 6 bases, and 11 bases separated the two germline ends. CDR3 nucleotide sequence: TGCGCCAGCAGCCGGTCAGGGTTTAATTCACCCCTCCACTTT. Residues: CASSRSGFNSPLHF.

As to this clonotype: A much larger clone sits a single nucleotide away, making a read error possible. DNA of the CDR3: TGTGCCAGCAGGCCCCAGGGCCCATATGGCGACACCTTC. This gives the protein CASRPQGPYGDTF. The chain uses TRBV7-6 and TRBJ1-2, with TRBD1 as a possible D gene (5 bases). There are 13 residues in the CDR3. From germline, CDR1 is SGHVS and CDR2 FNYEAQ.